These 31 T cell receptor beta chains were all obtained from the same sample, sequenced in a study of shared clonotypes between healthy human individuals. Repertoires were generated with immunoSEQ multiplex PCR, while TCRdb's copy carries only in-frame clones and drops some. This table has 700,000 or so clones, more than 70% appearing once. The sequenced material came from memory CD4+ T cells sorted from blood. Subset given: CD45RA-negative fraction. These receptors were obtained from a woman aged 25-40 years in good health.

The chain employs TRBV7-8 and TRBJ1-2; D may be TRBD1 (6 bases). This CDR3 spans 12 amino acids. Per the germline V gene, CDR1 is SGHVS and CDR2 is FQNEAQ. The germline V and J ends were trimmed by 5 bases and 4 bases, with 8 bases remaining between them. The CDR3 spells CASSLDSYGYTF. CDR3 sequence (DNA): TGTGCCAGCAGCCTGGACAGCTATGGCTACACCTTC.

This clone was seen a handful of times. J is TRBJ2-1 and V is TRBV11-3; TRBD2 agrees at 11 bases. Trimming removed 5 bases from V and 7 bases from J; junction bases left unmatched: 7. From germline, CDR1 is SGHNT and CDR2 YENEEA. The CDR3 is made up of 15 amino acids. CDR3 in DNA: TGTGCCAGCAGCATTACTAGCGGGAGAGGTAATGAGCAGTTCTTC. Protein product: CASSITSGRGNEQFF.

The chain recombines TRBV19 with TRBJ1-4; no definite D call. This CDR3 comprises 15 residues. CDR1 and CDR2 from the germline V gene are LNHDA and SQIVND (reference sequence). V shed 3 bases and J shed 0 bases, with 8 bases lying between them. In nucleotides, the CDR3 is TGTGCCAGTAGTATCCGAAAGGCAACTAATGAAAAACTGTTTTTT. This sequence encodes CASSIRKATNEKLFF.

This chain connects TRBV28 to TRBJ2-7; D unresolved. CDR1 MDHEN and CDR2 SYDVKM come from the germline V gene. V gave up 7 bases and J gave up 3 bases, with 10 bases separating them. The CDR3 has 12 residues. CDR3 residues: CASTTGSYEQYF. Here the CDR3 DNA reads TGTGCCAGCACCACTGGAAGCTACGAGCAGTACTTC.

V is TRBV28 and J is TRBJ2-5; no clear D. V was pared by 6 bases and J by 1 base, with 12 bases between. Per germline, CDR1 MDHEN and CDR2 SYDVKM. The CDR3 runs to 14 residues. As DNA, the CDR3 is TGTGCCAGCAGCGATTCAGCCCCCCAAGAGACCCAGTACTTC. Its translation is CASSDSAPQETQYF. The entire variable domain, with the rest obtained from reference TRBV28 and TRBJ2-5, is as follows: DVKVTQSSRYLVKRTGEKVFLECVQDMDHENMFWYRQDPGLGLRLIYFSYDVKMKEKGDIPEGYSVSREKKERFSLILESASTNQTSMYLCASSDSAPQETQYFGPGTRLLVL.

In regard to this clone: The sample carries other DNA sequences with the same CDR3. The chain is built from TRBV7-9 and TRBJ1-3; 7 positions agree with TRBD1. The CDR3 contains 15 residues. Germline CDR1 and CDR2: SEHNR and FQNEAQ (reference sequence). J was trimmed by 0 bases and V by 5 bases; bases with no gene match: 4. CDR3 sequence reads: CASSHDRASGNTIYF. The CDR3 nucleotides are TGTGCCAGCAGCCACGACAGGGCCTCTGGAAACACCATATATTTT.

In regard to this clone: This sample includes further DNA sequences coding for the same CDR3. The rearrangement uses TRBV5-1 and TRBJ1-2; D is ambiguous. The CDR3 totals 12 residues. Germline V gives CDR1 SGHRS, CDR2 YFSETQ. Between the trimmed V and J ends, which lost 0 bases and 5 bases, there was a span of 5 bases. CDR3 DNA sequence: TGCGCCAGCAGCTTGGCCGGTTATGGCTACACCTTC. Amino acids: CASSLAGYGYTF.

CDR3 in amino acids: CASSFPDRGLAEAFF. The DNA for the CDR3 is TGTGCCAGCTCGTTTCCAGACAGGGGCCTCGCTGAAGCTTTCTTT. The chain employs TRBV18 and TRBJ1-1, with 8 bases aligning to TRBD1. There are 15 residues in the CDR3. Trimming at V came to 6 bases and at J to 6 bases, leaving 12 bases not matched to a gene. Germline V gene lookup returns CDR1 KGHSH and CDR2 LQKENI.

CDR3: CASSQAPRAGANTGELFF. As DNA, the CDR3 is TGCGCCAGCAGCCAAGCCCCCCGAGCGGGCGCGAACACCGGGGAGCTGTTTTTT. The chain is built from TRBV4-1 and TRBJ2-2; D possibly corresponds to TRBD2 (6 bases). Trimming removed 1 base from V and 0 bases from J, with 15 bases in between. Germline-derived CDR1 and CDR2 are MGHRA and YSYEKL. This CDR3 comprises 18 residues.

This clone occurred a few times. The chain has TRBV7-9 and TRBJ1-2, with TRBD1 matching over 8 bases. V was clipped by 5 bases and J by 7 bases; unmatched bases: 12. Germline V gives CDR1 SEHNR, CDR2 FQNEAQ (reference sequence). CDR3 size: 15 residues. The CDR3 DNA follows: TGTGCCAGCAGCCCTTGGACAGGGATAAATGGTGGCTACACCTTC. Residues: CASSPWTGINGGYTF.

V is TRBV28 and J is TRBJ2-1; 11 bases fit TRBD2. Germline V gene lookup returns CDR1 MDHEN and CDR2 SYDVKM. The CDR3 is made up of 17 amino acids. With 8 bases clipped from V and 8 bases from J, the junction kept 17 bases outside the gene matches. The CDR3 DNA reads as TGTGCCAGCCCTCCTGCTCCCACTAGCGGGAGTTTCGATGAGCAGTTCTTC. Its protein is CASPPAPTSGSFDEQFF.

This chain links TRBV28 with TRBJ1-2, with D perhaps matching TRBD1 (5 bases). CDR3 length equals 16 residues. V was pared by 7 bases and J by 2 bases, with 20 bases between. CDR1 is MDHEN and CDR2 is SYDVKM in the germline V gene. The CDR3 protein is CASTHHGGTGNYGYTF. The CDR3 region has the DNA TGTGCCAGCACCCACCACGGGGGGACCGGCAACTATGGCTACACCTTC.

The chain carries TRBV6-1 and TRBJ1-3; 9 nucleotides match TRBD1. Germline-derived CDR1 and CDR2 are MNHNS and SASEGT. Germline trimming cut 4 bases from V and 5 bases from J; bases unmatched to any gene: 9. The CDR3 spans 16 residues. This CDR3 is CASSGTGTGSRNTIYF. The CDR3 DNA reads TGTGCCAGCAGTGGGACCGGGACAGGGTCCCGAAACACCATATATTTT.

The chain links TRBV2 to TRBJ1-5; TRBD1 might be the D (6 bases). The CDR3 length is 14 residues. CDR1 is SNHLY and CDR2 is FYNNEI in the germline V gene. The ends were cut back, 7 bases at V and 4 bases at J, with 14 bases in the middle. The CDR3 DNA sequence: TGTGCCAGCAAGGGCACAGGGAATAATCAGCCCCAGCATTTT. It translates to CASKGTGNNQPQHF.

This chain joins TRBV5-4 and TRBJ2-1; 11 bases are a match to TRBD1. The length of the CDR3 is 19 residues. The germline gives CDR1 SGHNT, CDR2 YYREEE (reference sequence). Trimming at V came to 5 bases and at J to 3 bases, leaving 16 bases not matched to a gene. The CDR3 DNA follows: TGTGCCAGCAGTCCTACCCCAGGACAGGGGGCGGGGAACTACAATGAGCAGTTCTTC. This gives the protein CASSPTPGQGAGNYNEQFF.

This sequence joins TRBV10-3 and TRBJ2-5; D gene ambiguous. This CDR3 is built from 13 residues. Trimming took off 0 bases at V and 5 bases at J, with 7 bases between the two ends. The V gene's germline CDR1 is ENHRY and CDR2 SYGVKD. CDR3 in amino acids: CAISESAPETQYF. In DNA, the CDR3 is TGTGCCATCAGTGAGTCGGCACCGGAGACCCAGTACTTC.

The chain joins TRBV5-1 to TRBJ2-7, with 9 bases identical to TRBD1. Germline values: CDR1 SGHRS, CDR2 YFSETQ. Trimming removed 5 bases from V and 1 base from J; junction bases left unmatched: 13. CDR3 size: 17 residues. CDR3 sequence (DNA): TGCGCCAGCAGTAGGGGCCGTGACAGGGGGTCGTCCTACGAGCAGTACTTC. Residues: CASSRGRDRGSSYEQYF. The entire variable domain, with the rest obtained from reference TRBV5-1 and TRBJ2-7, is as follows: KAGVTQTPRYLIKTRGQQVTLSCSPISGHRSVSWYQQTPGQGLQFLFEYFSETQRNKGNFPGRFSGRQFSNSRSEMNVSTLELGDSALYLCASSRGRDRGSSYEQYFGPGTRLTVT.

V is TRBV2 and J is TRBJ1-3, with D uncertain. CDR1 is SNHLY and CDR2 is FYNNEI in the germline V gene. Trimming took off 6 bases at V and 2 bases at J, with 8 bases between the two ends. The CDR3 covers 13 residues. The DNA for the CDR3 is TGTGCCAGCAGGACCCTTCCTGGAAACACCATATATTTT. This encodes CASRTLPGNTIYF.

The chain has TRBV7-2 and TRBJ2-5; no clear D gene. From germline, CDR1 is SGHTA and CDR2 FQGNSA. The CDR3 covers 13 residues. V was cut by 4 bases and J by 1 base, with 7 bases left in between. The CDR3 protein is CASSSRTQETQYF. The DNA of the CDR3 is TGTGCCAGCAGCTCCCGGACCCAAGAGACCCAGTACTTC.

The V call is TRBV28, the J call TRBJ2-1; D call uncertain. Germline CDR1 reads MDHEN; CDR2 reads SYDVKM. The CDR3 contains 14 residues. The V end was cut by 2 bases, the J end by 7 bases, with 12 bases between. The CDR3 nucleotides read TGTGCCAGCAGTTTAAGGTCGGCACCGAATGAGCAGTTCTTC. Its translation: CASSLRSAPNEQFF.

At least ten counts were recorded for this clone. The chain couples TRBV18 to TRBJ1-1; 10 bases line up with TRBD1. V dropped 3 bases and J dropped 5; count of bases not matched to a gene: 6. This CDR3 is built from 15 residues. CDR1 is KGHSH and CDR2 is LQKENI in the germline V gene. The chain's CDR3 is CASSPNTDRGTEAFF. The CDR3 nucleotides are TGTGCCAGCTCACCGAATACGGACAGGGGGACTGAAGCTTTCTTT.

The chain uses TRBV27 and TRBJ1-1; TRBD1 might be the D (5 bases). This CDR3 comprises 14 residues. Germline CDR1 is MNHEY and CDR2 is SMNVEV (reference sequence). The germline V and J ends were trimmed by 5 bases and 6 bases, with 16 bases remaining between them. Here the CDR3 DNA reads TGTGCCAGCAGTCTACTCCGGGACCATCCTGAAGCTTTCTTT. The encoded protein is CASSLLRDHPEAFF.

V is TRBV2 and J is TRBJ2-5; TRBD1 is a possible D gene (6 bases). V lost 2 bases, J lost 0 bases, and 10 bases lay in between. The CDR3 consists of 15 residues. Germline V lookup: CDR1 SNHLY, CDR2 FYNNEI. The CDR3 coding sequence is TGTGCCAGCAGTGAAAACAGGGCGTACCAAGAGACCCAGTACTTC. It is translated as CASSENRAYQETQYF.

The gene calls are TRBV27 and TRBJ2-3; D gene uncertain. CDR3 length equals 15 residues. V lost 3 bases and J 1 base, leaving 11 bases between the germline ends. Germline V gene sequence: CDR1 MNHEY, CDR2 SMNVEV (reference sequence). Here the CDR3 DNA reads TGTGCCAGCAGTTTGATGAGCTTCGGCACAGATACGCAGTATTTT. Protein: CASSLMSFGTDTQYF.

For this clone: Within the sample, other DNA sequences also encode this same CDR3. CDR3 nucleotide sequence: TGTGCCAGCTCACCCACAGGGACCTACGAGCAGTACTTC. Its protein is CASSPTGTYEQYF. The genes are TRBV18 and TRBJ2-7; tentative D call: TRBD1 (6 bases). Trimming took 3 bases from V and 2 from J, leaving 8 bases between them. This CDR3 has 13 amino acids. Germline V gene lookup returns CDR1 KGHSH and CDR2 LQKENI.

The V call is TRBV2, the J call TRBJ2-6, with 9 bases that match TRBD1. This CDR3 has 16 amino acids. J was trimmed by 4 bases and V by 10 bases; bases with no gene match: 11. Germline CDR1 reads SNHLY; CDR2 reads FYNNEI. CDR3 protein: CATGTGRESGANVLTF. The CDR3 DNA is TGTGCCACCGGGACAGGGAGGGAGTCCGGGGCCAACGTCCTGACTTTC.

The rearrangement links TRBV28 to TRBJ2-1; 9 nucleotides line up with TRBD2. Germline CDR1 reads MDHEN; CDR2 reads SYDVKM. Trimming removed 1 base from V and 8 bases from J; junction bases left unmatched: 6. The CDR3 has 15 residues. In DNA, the CDR3 is TGTGCCAGCAGTTTATTTGGGACTAGCAAACATGAGCAGTTCTTC. Translation gives CASSLFGTSKHEQFF.

This chain links TRBV7-2 with TRBJ2-1; perhaps TRBD1 as D (5 bases). Germline V lookup: CDR1 SGHTA, CDR2 FQGNSA. V was trimmed by 5 bases and J by 0 bases, leaving 11 bases between them. The CDR3 spans 15 residues. CDR3 in amino acids: CASSTDSLSYNEQFF. The DNA for the CDR3 is TGTGCCAGCAGCACTGACAGCCTCTCCTACAATGAGCAGTTCTTC.

The sample holds a few counts of this clone. The V gene is TRBV6-6, the J gene TRBJ2-7; 7 nucleotides align to TRBD1. The CDR3 has 15 amino acids. V shed 6 bases and J 0 bases; nucleotides not matched to a gene: 8. Germline V CDR1 and CDR2: MNHNY, SVGAGI (reference sequence). The CDR3 loop is CASRKDRTNSYEQYF. The CDR3 nucleotides are TGTGCCAGCAGAAAGGACAGGACCAACTCCTACGAGCAGTACTTC.

Only a few counts were recorded for this clone. V gene TRBV4-2 combines with J gene TRBJ2-5; unclear D gene. The germline V gene has CDR1 LGHNA and CDR2 YNFKEQ. The CDR3 is 16 residues long. Trimming cost V 1 base and J 5 bases, with 17 bases left between them. The CDR3 DNA reads as TGTGCCAGCAGCCAAGGAACGCCACGTGGTGGTGAGACCCAGTACTTC. It specifies CASSQGTPRGGETQYF.

The chain has TRBV30 and TRBJ2-2; D remains ambiguous. Trimming pared 6 bases from V and 5 bases from J, leaving 10 bases between. Germline lookup yields CDR1 GTSNPN and CDR2 SVGIG (reference sequence). The CDR3 has 12 amino acids. The CDR3 protein is CACKQRTGELFF. CDR3 in DNA: TGTGCCTGTAAACAGAGGACCGGGGAGCTGTTTTTT.